The 8 T cell receptor beta chains presented below share a single source sample, sequenced in a study of cytomegalovirus exposure and HLA in healthy donors. The primer mix had 60 Vbeta and 13 Jbeta primers. TCRdb's copy holds only in-frame clones and misses some; the assay was immunoSEQ multiplex PCR. This sample lists about 160,000 clones; its ten largest clones have 2.1%. Sequencing input: PBMCs. The receptors were gathered from a man aged 25 to 40 in good health and CMV-seronegative.

The chain links TRBV5-1 to TRBJ2-1; perhaps TRBD2 as D (6 bases). Trimming left V 6 bases short and J 14 bases short, with 18 bases between. This CDR3 is 12 amino acids long. Germline loops: CDR1 SGHRS, CDR2 YFSETQ. The DNA of the CDR3 is TGCGCCAGCAACTCGGGGGTAGGTCGGAAGTTCTTC. Translation: CASNSGVGRKFF.

J is TRBJ2-1 and V is TRBV29-1; no definite D call. V was clipped by 0 bases and J by 10 bases, with 10 bases between them. Germline-derived CDR1 and CDR2 are SQVTM and ANQGSEA. This CDR3 has 12 residues. This chain's CDR3 is CSVEDQLVEQFF. CDR3 coding DNA: TGCAGCGTTGAAGATCAGTTGGTAGAGCAGTTCTTC.

The V gene is TRBV7-9, the J gene TRBJ2-5; D remains unclear. Germline CDR1 and CDR2: SEHNR and FQNEAQ (reference sequence). Trimming stripped 5 bases from V and 5 bases from J, with 15 bases between. The CDR3 is 14 amino acids. This CDR3 reads CASSPLTTLETQYF. The CDR3, as DNA: TGTGCCAGCAGCCCCCTTACTACTTTGGAGACCCAGTACTTC.

The rearrangement uses TRBV27 and TRBJ1-2; D is possibly TRBD1 (5 bases). The CDR3 runs to 14 residues. The V gene lost 6 bases and the J gene lost 6 bases, with 17 bases spanning the gap. CDR1 and CDR2 from the germline V gene are MNHEY and SMNVEV (reference sequence). The CDR3: CASSPGGEGHGYTF. CDR3 sequence (DNA): TGTGCCAGCAGCCCGGGCGGGGAGGGGCATGGCTACACCTTC.

The J gene is TRBJ1-1, the V gene TRBV5-1, with 10 bases that match TRBD1. J was trimmed by 3 bases and V by 5 bases; bases with no gene match: 4. Germline loops: CDR1 SGHRS, CDR2 YFSETQ. This CDR3 has 14 residues. DNA for the CDR3: TGCGCCAGCAGAACCGGGACAGGGGACACTGAAGCTTTCTTT. Its translation is CASRTGTGDTEAFF.

This chain uses TRBV12-5 with TRBJ2-7, with 12 nucleotides matching TRBD1. This CDR3 has 18 residues. With V trimmed by 5 bases and J by 0 bases, 11 bases remained unmatched. Germline assignment: CDR1 LGHNT and CDR2 FRNRAP. CDR3 coding DNA: TGTGCTAGTGGTCCGGGACAGGGGGCCCGGCGGATCTCCTACGAGCAGTACTTC. Residues: CASGPGQGARRISYEQYF. Supplemented by reference TRBV12-5 and TRBJ2-7, the full variable domain reads DARVTQTPRHKVTEMGQEVTMRCQPILGHNTVFWYRQTMMQGLELLAYFRNRAPLDDSGMPKDRFSAEMPDATLATLKIQPSEPRDSAVYFCASGPGQGARRISYEQYFGPGTRLTVT.

The CDR3 nucleotides are TGCAGCGCATGGGACAGCCGAACCGGGGAGCTGTTTTTT. Amino acid sequence: CSAWDSRTGELFF. The chain is built from TRBV29-1 and TRBJ2-2; the match to TRBD1 covers 7 bases. The CDR3 is 13 amino acids. Germline values: CDR1 SQVTM, CDR2 ANQGSEA. V was clipped by 7 bases and J by 5 bases; unmatched bases: 7.

The chain is built from TRBV28 and TRBJ1-2; perhaps TRBD1 as D (6 bases). V lost 2 bases, J lost 9 bases, and 28 bases lay in between. CDR3 length: 18 amino acids. Germline CDR1 is MDHEN and CDR2 is SYDVKM. The CDR3 reads CASSLVGGARDRLFRYTF. In DNA, the CDR3 is TGTGCCAGCAGTTTAGTAGGGGGGGCCAGGGACCGCTTATTCCGCTACACCTTC.